This is a list of T cell receptor beta chains from one sample in a study of response to subunit inactivated influenza vaccine. One entry per CDR3 protein results from TCRdb running MiXCR on the RT-PCR reads. The sample carries just under 550,000 distinct CDR3 sequences, roughly 23% recorded once. This sample was shared with a second study, whose subject was T cells expressing NK-cell markers.

The sample was CD4+ T cells sorted from PBMCs, taken approximately 13 days after vaccination. Source of these receptors: a man aged 45-65 years who received an inactivated influenza vaccine. Each CDR3 is given with its conserved first and last residue. The order of the fields is V gene, D gene, J gene, clone size, CDR3 protein, CDR3 DNA. A D gene is named only where the DNA matches it firmly. Rows give clone size only sometimes, using once, few, many, or a class for an expanded clone.

>TRBV7-8|TRBD2|TRBJ2-5|few
CATLAGGQETQYF
TGTGCCACCCTAGCGGGGGGGCAAGAGACCCAGTACTTC
>TRBV5-5|-|TRBJ2-7|-
CASSAQTRGEQYF
TGTGCCAGCAGCGCTCAGACTAGGGGAGAGCAGTACTTC
>TRBV29-1|TRBD2|TRBJ2-1|-
CSVLLAGDEQFF
TGCAGCGTTTTACTAGCGGGAGATGAGCAGTTCTTC
>TRBV7-2|-|TRBJ2-3|-
CASIPGASRTDTQYF
TGTGCCAGCATCCCTGGGGCTAGCAGAACAGATACGCAGTATTTT
>TRBV10-1|-|TRBJ1-4|-
CASSAGKNEKLFF
TGCGCCAGCAGTGCGGGGAAGAATGAAAAACTGTTTTTT
>TRBV6-5|TRBD1|TRBJ1-4|once
CASSNRDRLGKLFF
TGTGCCAGCAGTAACCGGGACAGGCTCGGAAAACTGTTTTTT
>TRBV6-1|TRBD1|TRBJ1-4|-
CASRTGQLATNEKLFF
TGTGCCAGCAGGACGGGACAGCTTGCAACTAATGAAAAACTGTTTTTT
>TRBV29-1|TRBD2|TRBJ2-1|many
CSVRFAAGGSNEQFF
TGCAGCGTGAGGTTTGCAGCGGGAGGATCTAATGAGCAGTTCTTC
>TRBV12-3/TRBV12-4|TRBD1|TRBJ1-2|-
CASSLVQGANGGYTF
TGTGCCAGCAGTTTGGTACAGGGGGCGAATGGTGGCTACACCTTC
>TRBV25-1|-|TRBJ2-7|few
CASSGGKGGGIDEQYF
TGTGCCAGCAGTGGTGGAAAGGGAGGGGGTATCGACGAGCAGTACTTC
>TRBV20-1|-|TRBJ1-5|-
CSASRQFNQPQHF
TGCAGTGCTAGTCGACAATTCAATCAGCCCCAGCATTTT
>TRBV20-1|-|TRBJ2-5|few
CSARRTVTAPYF
TGCAGTGCTAGGAGGACCGTCACAGCTCCGTACTTC
>TRBV4-2|-|TRBJ1-1|-
CASSQDPSFPEAFF
TGTGCCAGCAGCCAAGACCCCAGCTTCCCTGAAGCTTTCTTT
>TRBV12-3/TRBV12-4|-|TRBJ1-5|few
CASSLGGAVLRNQPQHF
TGTGCCAGCAGTTTGGGGGGCGCAGTACTTAGAAATCAGCCCCAGCATTTT
>TRBV18|-|TRBJ1-2|-
CASSPTEYNGYTF
TGTGCCAGCTCACCCACGGAGTATAATGGCTACACCTTC
>TRBV20-1|-|TRBJ2-1|-
CSAPGWQDNEQFF
TGCAGTGCTCCGGGGTGGCAGGACAATGAGCAGTTCTTC
>TRBV12-3/TRBV12-4|-|TRBJ2-5|-
CASSLKDNLGTQYF
TGTGCCAGCAGTTTAAAGGACAACCTAGGGACCCAGTACTTC
>TRBV5-1|TRBD2|TRBJ2-7|few
CASSLSVGGSSSYEQYF
TGCGCCAGCAGCTTGTCGGTGGGGGGGTCGAGCTCCTACGAGCAGTACTTC
>TRBV10-3|TRBD2|TRBJ2-2|few
CAISGGLAGDGELFF
TGTGCCATCAGTGGTGGACTAGCGGGAGACGGGGAGCTGTTTTTT
>TRBV5-6|TRBD1|TRBJ1-2|-
CASSLISLDRDGGYTF
TGTGCCAGCAGCTTGATATCGTTGGACAGGGACGGTGGCTACACCTTC
>TRBV20-1|-|TRBJ2-1|few
CSAAASVEQFF
TGCAGTGCGGCCGCCTCCGTAGAGCAGTTCTTC
>TRBV12-3/TRBV12-4|-|TRBJ2-1|few
CASSFSLGQFF
TGTGCCAGCAGTTTTTCTTTAGGGCAGTTCTTC
>TRBV20-1|TRBD1|TRBJ1-5|-
CSAPIQGQPQHF
TGCAGTGCTCCAATACAGGGGCAGCCCCAGCATTTT
>TRBV18|-|TRBJ2-5|-
CASSPPEKETQYF
TGTGCCAGCTCACCACCCGAAAAAGAGACCCAGTACTTC
>TRBV5-1|TRBD1|TRBJ2-5|-
CASSQRPGTGEEETQYF
TGCGCCAGCAGCCAAAGACCCGGGACAGGGGAGGAGGAGACCCAGTACTTC
>TRBV2|-|TRBJ2-1|-
CASTLDLGEQFF
TGTGCCAGCACCCTGGACCTCGGGGAGCAGTTCTTC
>TRBV6-2/TRBV6-3|TRBD2|TRBJ2-1|few
CASHDGTSQYEQFF
TGTGCCAGCCATGACGGGACTAGTCAATATGAGCAGTTCTTC
>TRBV29-1|-|TRBJ2-7|few
CSVGGTEGTWGQYF
TGCAGCGTAGGCGGGACCGAGGGGACTTGGGGGCAGTACTTC
>TRBV29-1|-|TRBJ1-2|few
CSVSQLQGTDYGYTF
TGCAGCGTTTCTCAATTACAGGGAACGGACTATGGCTACACCTTC
>TRBV18|-|TRBJ1-3|few
CASSPQAKSGNTIYF
TGTGCCAGCTCACCGCAGGCCAAGTCTGGAAACACCATATATTTT
>TRBV3-1|-|TRBJ1-4|-
CASSQAMETAPATNEKLFF
TGTGCCAGCAGCCAAGCGATGGAGACGGCGCCAGCAACTAATGAAAAACTGTTTTTT
>TRBV6-2/TRBV6-3|TRBD2|TRBJ2-5|few
CASLNREAEETQYF
TGTGCCAGCCTAAACCGGGAGGCGGAAGAGACCCAGTACTTC
>TRBV4-2|-|TRBJ1-4|-
CASGTGFTNEKLFF
TGTGCCAGCGGAACAGGGTTTACTAATGAAAAACTGTTTTTT
>TRBV29-1|TRBD1|TRBJ2-6|few
CSVSGQAGANVLTF
TGCAGCGTTTCCGGACAGGCTGGGGCCAACGTCCTGACTTTC
>TRBV7-2|TRBD2|TRBJ2-3|many
CASSLGGLAGGTQYF
TGTGCCAGCAGCTTAGGCGGACTAGCGGGGGGTACGCAGTATTTT
>TRBV3-1|-|TRBJ2-3|few
CASSQSGNLVDTQYF
TGTGCCAGCAGCCAAAGCGGTAACTTGGTAGATACGCAGTATTTT
>TRBV20-1|TRBD1|TRBJ2-1|-
CSARAGQGGGNEQFF
TGCAGTGCTAGAGCTGGACAGGGAGGTGGCAATGAGCAGTTCTTC
>TRBV29-1|TRBD1|TRBJ1-3|-
CSAGDSKYSGNTIYF
TGCAGCGCCGGGGACAGTAAATACTCTGGAAACACCATATATTTT
>TRBV6-2/TRBV6-3|-|TRBJ2-7|-
CASSTSRSPRGPTTYEQYF
TGTGCCAGCAGCACATCCCGCTCCCCCCGCGGCCCTACGACCTACGAGCAGTACTTC
>TRBV29-1|-|TRBJ2-7|few
CSVEVFASSYEQYF
TGCAGCGTTGAAGTTTTCGCCAGCTCCTACGAGCAGTACTTC
>TRBV6-2/TRBV6-3|TRBD2|TRBJ2-1|-
CASRHGLAAAVEQFF
TGTGCCAGCAGGCACGGACTAGCGGCGGCGGTTGAGCAGTTCTTC
>TRBV6-2/TRBV6-3|-|TRBJ2-3|-
CASSSVISGTDTQYF
TGTGCCAGCAGTAGCGTAATATCGGGCACAGATACGCAGTATTTT
>TRBV5-1|TRBD1|TRBJ2-3|-
CASRVTPGQVLTDTQYF
TGCGCCAGCCGGGTTACCCCGGGACAGGTCCTCACAGATACGCAGTATTTT
>TRBV3-1|TRBD2|TRBJ2-7|-
CASSQDRREVYEQYF
TGTGCCAGCAGCCAAGACCGGCGGGAGGTCTACGAGCAGTACTTC
>TRBV18|TRBD1|TRBJ2-7|many
CASSPDRGRSEQYF
TGTGCCAGCTCACCTGACAGGGGGCGAAGCGAGCAGTACTTC
>TRBV6-2/TRBV6-3|-|TRBJ2-3|-
CASSYSDHRHGQYF
TGTGCCAGCAGTTACAGTGATCATCGTCATGGGCAGTATTTT
>TRBV3-1|-|TRBJ2-5|few
CASSQGGSASQETQYF
TGTGCCAGCAGCCAAGGCGGGTCCGCCTCGCAAGAGACCCAGTACTTC
>TRBV6-6|-|TRBJ2-7|few
CASSYPGGYEQYF
TGTGCCAGCAGTTACCCAGGAGGGTACGAGCAGTACTTC
>TRBV12-3/TRBV12-4|-|TRBJ1-1|many
CASREGTLGAFF
TGTGCCAGCAGGGAGGGGACCCTCGGAGCTTTCTTT
>TRBV12-3/TRBV12-4|TRBD2|TRBJ2-7|-
CASTRSGSHEQYF
TGTGCCAGCACCAGAAGCGGGAGCCACGAGCAGTACTTC
>TRBV6-2/TRBV6-3|TRBD1|TRBJ1-5|-
CASNRQGGESNQPQHF
TGTGCCAGCAACCGACAGGGGGGGGAAAGCAATCAGCCCCAGCATTTT
>TRBV6-2/TRBV6-3|-|TRBJ1-4|once
CASGSTAINEKLFF
TGTGCCAGCGGCTCAACGGCGATTAATGAAAAACTGTTTTTT
>TRBV12-3/TRBV12-4|-|TRBJ2-5|-
CASSLRRGPRTQYF
TGTGCCAGCAGTTTAAGGCGGGGGCCGAGGACCCAGTACTTC
>TRBV20-1|-|TRBJ2-4|few
CSATELAKNIQYF
TGCAGTGCGACAGAGTTAGCCAAAAACATTCAGTACTTC